This T cell receptor beta chain was sequenced in a study of T cell repertoires in cytomegalovirus infection. Whole-study findings and limits: In two of eight donors, the top clonotype was HLA-C-restricted CMV-specific.

About this clonotype itself: Its specificity is unknown.

Via MiXCR, TCRdb re-called the reads, giving one row per CDR3 protein. This sample has just over 450,000 distinct CDR3 sequences, with about 42% found just once. CDR1 is WSHSY, CDR2 SAAADI, per germline. J lost 7 bases, V lost 5 bases, and 8 bases had no gene match. The CDR3 covers 14 residues. This sequence originates from a human donor in good health (CMV status not recorded). Some clones in this sample may be carry-over from other donors' samples. V and J are TRBV10-2 and TRBJ2-1; 7 nucleotides align to TRBD2. Sequenced here: cultured PBMCs, sampled from culture after CMV antigen stimulation. In DNA form, the CDR3 reads TGCGCCAGCAGTCCTGGCGGGAGCGGGAATGAGCAGTTCTTC. Encoded protein: CASSPGGSGNEQFF.